The 20 T cell receptor beta chains given below trace back to one sample, sequenced in a study of blood T cell repertoires in COVID-19. TCRdb's table, derived via immunoSEQ multiplex PCR, lists solely in-frame clones and lacks some. The top ten clones hold under 8% of a sample with a few hundred thousand clones, roughly 90% of them seen once. Sequencing was performed on peripheral blood. These receptors came from a man aged 18 to 29 who had recovered from COVID-19.

CDR3 loop: CATSDAPGTGLVNEQFF. CDR3 nucleotide sequence: TGTGCCACCAGTGATGCCCCCGGGACAGGCCTTGTGAATGAGCAGTTCTTC. This chain joins TRBV24-1 and TRBJ2-1, with 8 bases lining up with TRBD1. Germline V gene lookup returns CDR1 KGHDR and CDR2 SFDVKD. CDR3 size: 17 residues. V lost 3 bases, J lost 7 bases, and 13 bases stayed unmatched.

J is TRBJ2-1 and V is TRBV4-1; TRBD2 matches at 8 bases. This CDR3 spans 13 amino acids. The V gene end was trimmed by 8 bases and the J gene end by 8 bases; junction bases not matched to a gene: 8. CDR1 is MGHRA, CDR2 YSYEKL, per germline. This CDR3 is CASRGGRADEQFF. As DNA, the CDR3 is TGCGCCAGCCGGGGGGGGAGGGCAGATGAGCAGTTCTTC.

The J gene is TRBJ1-1, the V gene TRBV4-1; D is ambiguous. Trimming took off 2 bases at V and 11 bases at J, with 15 bases between the two ends. CDR1 MGHRA and CDR2 YSYEKL come from the germline V gene. The CDR3 totals 13 residues. DNA for the CDR3: TGCGCCAGCAGCCAACAAGGAGGCGGGAGGGCTTTCTTT. Translating it yields CASSQQGGGRAFF.

The genes are TRBV7-2 and TRBJ1-4; 10 nucleotides line up with TRBD1. CDR3 size: 16 residues. The V gene end was trimmed by 5 bases and the J gene end by 7 bases; junction bases not matched to a gene: 10. The germline CDR1 and CDR2 sequences are SGHTA and FQGNSA. Written as DNA, the CDR3 is TGTGCCAGCAGCAGCGGACAGGGGGGGTTTTTTGAAAAACTGTTTTTT. Translation: CASSSGQGGFFEKLFF.

V and J are TRBV18 and TRBJ1-2; D uncertain. The CDR3 is 14 amino acids. The germline gives CDR1 KGHSH, CDR2 LQKENI. Trimming removed 3 bases at V and 0 bases at J, with 8 bases between. The chain's CDR3 is CASSPGGTNYGYTF. CDR3 in DNA: TGTGCCAGCTCACCCGGCGGGACTAACTATGGCTACACCTTC.

This clone was counted a single time. The rearrangement links TRBV10-2 to TRBJ2-1; TRBD2 aligns across 8 bases. Germline CDR1 reads WSHSY; CDR2 reads SAAADI. The ends lost 10 bases at V and 7 bases at J; junction bases unmatched: 15. The CDR3 is 15 amino acids. The CDR3 sequence: CATKVMGERENEQFF. CDR3 coding DNA: TGCGCCACCAAGGTTATGGGGGAGCGGGAGAATGAGCAGTTCTTC.

V gene TRBV30 combines with J gene TRBJ2-7, with 8 positions matching TRBD1. Trimming cost V 5 bases and J 2 bases; bases outside gene matches: 8. This CDR3 spans 14 amino acids. Per germline, CDR1 GTSNPN and CDR2 SVGIG (reference sequence). CDR3 region: CAWGIGQGTYEQYF. As DNA, the CDR3 is TGTGCCTGGGGCATAGGACAGGGCACCTACGAGCAGTACTTC.

This clone was found once. This chain links TRBV10-3 with TRBJ1-1; no reliable D call. The CDR3 is 15 amino acids. Looked up from germline, CDR1 is ENHRY and CDR2 is SYGVKD. Trimming took off 0 bases at V and 1 base at J, with 9 bases between the two ends. The CDR3 DNA is TGTGCCATCAGTGAGTCGACTTTCAAGAACACTGAAGCTTTCTTT. Translated, it gives CAISESTFKNTEAFF.

The chain uses TRBV6-5 and TRBJ2-7; 12 bases match TRBD1. Germline V gene lookup returns CDR1 MNHEY and CDR2 SVGAGI. This CDR3 has 14 residues. The ends lost 6 bases at V and 6 bases at J; junction bases unmatched: 6. CDR3 in amino acids: CASSRDRGPFEQYF. In DNA form, the CDR3 reads TGTGCCAGCAGCCGGGACAGGGGGCCGTTCGAGCAGTACTTC.

The V call is TRBV3-1 (or the pseudogene TRBV3-2), the J call TRBJ1-2; 7 bases line up with TRBD1. Trimming removed 0 bases from V and 5 bases from J; junction bases left unmatched: 6. The CDR3 has 15 residues. The germline CDR1 and CDR2 sequences are LGHDT and YNNKEL (reference sequence). CDR3 sequence: CASSQDDRERYGYTF. The CDR3 DNA sequence: TGTGCCAGCAGCCAAGACGACAGGGAGCGGTATGGCTACACCTTC.

This rearrangement joins TRBV6-2 or TRBV6-3 to TRBJ2-5; D remains ambiguous. Germline-derived CDR1 and CDR2 are MNHEY and SVGEGT. Trimming took 2 bases from V and 8 from J, leaving 9 bases between them. The CDR3 runs to 12 residues. The CDR3 is CASSYPTTTQYF. DNA for the CDR3: TGTGCCAGCAGTTACCCTACTACCACCCAGTACTTC.

This clone appeared a few times. This chain connects TRBV10-3 to TRBJ2-1; 8 nucleotides align to TRBD1. V shed 6 bases and J 8 bases; nucleotides not matched to a gene: 6. This CDR3 comprises 13 residues. CDR1 and CDR2 (germline): ENHRY, SYGVKD. CDR3 bases: TGTGCCATCAGGGACAGGGTAATCGATGAGCAGTTCTTC. Translated, it gives CAIRDRVIDEQFF.

The chain combines TRBV15 with TRBJ1-3; no clear D gene. Germline CDR1 is LNHNV and CDR2 is YYDKDF (reference sequence). The CDR3 is 12 amino acids. Trimming left V 5 bases short and J 7 bases short, with 9 bases between. The DNA for the CDR3 is TGTGCCACCAGCTCAATTCGGAACACCATATATTTT. Amino acids: CATSSIRNTIYF.

The rearrangement joins TRBV7-6 to TRBJ2-7; 9 positions match TRBD2. The CDR3 covers 15 residues. Germline CDR1 is SGHVS and CDR2 is FNYEAQ. Trimming removed 4 bases from V and 6 bases from J; junction bases left unmatched: 10. The CDR3 DNA is TGTGCCAGCAGCTCAGCCGGGCTAGCGGGGCGCGAGCAGTACTTC. Protein product: CASSSAGLAGREQYF. Complete variable domain (other parts from reference TRBV7-6 and TRBJ2-7): GAGVSQSPRYKVTKRGQDVALRCDPISGHVSLYWYRQALGQGPEFLTYFNYEAQQDKSGLPNDRFSAERPEGSISTLTIQRTEQRDSAMYRCASSSAGLAGREQYFGPGTRLTVT.

This rearrangement joins TRBV5-1 to TRBJ1-1; no clear D. This CDR3 has 14 amino acids. The V gene's germline CDR1 is SGHRS and CDR2 YFSETQ. The V end lost 2 bases, the J end lost 0 bases, and 8 bases lay between the germline ends. This CDR3 reads CASSLNDMNTEAFF. Written as DNA, the CDR3 is TGCGCCAGCAGCTTAAATGACATGAACACTGAAGCTTTCTTT. Using reference TRBV5-1 and TRBJ1-1 for the parts outside the CDR3, the full variable domain is KAGVTQTPRYLIKTRGQQVTLSCSPISGHRSVSWYQQTPGQGLQFLFEYFSETQRNKGNFPGRFSGRQFSNSRSEMNVSTLELGDSALYLCASSLNDMNTEAFFGQGTRLTVV.

The rearrangement links TRBV6-4 to TRBJ2-1, with 13 bases aligning to TRBD2. Germline-derived CDR1 and CDR2 are MRHNA and SNTAGT. With V trimmed by 5 bases and J by 2 bases, 3 bases remained unmatched. The CDR3 spans 16 residues. The CDR3 loop is CASSRTSGSTYNEQFF. CDR3 nucleotides: TGTGCCAGCAGTCGGACTAGCGGGAGCACCTACAATGAGCAGTTCTTC.

The rearrangement uses TRBV6-5 and TRBJ2-3, with 8 bases matching TRBD1. The germline V gene has CDR1 MNHEY and CDR2 SVGAGI. After removal of 5 bases from V and 6 bases from J, the junction contained 7 bases not matched to a gene. This CDR3 region has 14 residues. CDR3 coding DNA: TGTGCCAGCAGTCACGGACAGGGAATTGATACGCAGTATTTT. This sequence encodes CASSHGQGIDTQYF.

CDR3 sequence: CASSIVQALQPQHF. The CDR3 bases are TGTGCCAGTAGTATAGTCCAGGCTTTGCAGCCCCAGCATTTT. The chain links TRBV19 to TRBJ1-5; D is undetermined. Germline CDR1 reads LNHDA; CDR2 reads SQIVND (reference sequence). The CDR3 is 14 residues long. Trimming removed 1 base at V and 7 bases at J, with 11 bases between.

This chain links TRBV14 with TRBJ2-3, with 13 positions matching TRBD2. CDR3 length equals 17 residues. Germline CDR1 is SGHDN and CDR2 is FVKESK. Trimming took 4 bases from V and 4 from J; bases not matched to a gene: 8. The CDR3 loop reads CASSPQGTSGVSDTQYF. For the CDR3, the DNA is TGTGCCAGCAGCCCACAGGGGACTAGCGGGGTCTCAGATACGCAGTATTTT.

This sequence joins TRBV11-3 and TRBJ1-4, with TRBD1 as a possible D gene (5 bases). V was trimmed by 5 bases and J by 1 base, leaving 8 bases between them. CDR1 and CDR2 (germline): SGHNT, YENEEA. The CDR3 runs to 14 residues. CDR3 DNA sequence: TGTGCCAGCAGCCTGGGGGGAACTAATGAAAAACTGTTTTTT. The encoded protein is CASSLGGTNEKLFF.